Listed here is a single T cell receptor (beta chain). What it recognizes is unknown. The V and J ends lost 6 bases and 0 bases respectively, with 12 bases between them. There are 15 residues in the CDR3. CDR1 and CDR2 from the germline V gene are LGHNA and YNFKEQ. The data were obtained in a study of a mutant IDH1 vaccine in newly diagnosed glioma. For the study at large: The initiation of vaccination occurred 4-6 weeks after radiotherapy alone, or with temozolomide cycles. The earlier regimen, radiotherapy, temozolomide, or both, was most often both.

The data were produced by immunoSEQ multiplex PCR, yet TCRdb's version contains in-frame clones alone and is incomplete. The sample includes about 82,000 clones, 85% seen only once; the top ten take 2% to 2.5%. Sample time point: week 23, last vaccination. A 20-mer mutant IDH1 peptide at 300 ug was injected subcutaneously with topical imiquimod. New WHO grade 3 or 4 astrocytomas that were IDH1-mutant and ATRX-lost occurred in the donors. The gene calls are TRBV4-2 and TRBJ2-1, with a tentative D call TRBD1 (6 bases). This sequence was found in a man aged 25 to 40 with glioma. Some clones in this sample may be carry-over from other donors' samples. The sequencing used PBMCs, collected from a glioma patient whose treatment included an IDH1 peptide vaccine. The CDR3 DNA reads as TGTGCCAGCAGTCCTAAGGGGGACTCCTACAATGAGCAGTTCTTC. Translated, it gives CASSPKGDSYNEQFF.